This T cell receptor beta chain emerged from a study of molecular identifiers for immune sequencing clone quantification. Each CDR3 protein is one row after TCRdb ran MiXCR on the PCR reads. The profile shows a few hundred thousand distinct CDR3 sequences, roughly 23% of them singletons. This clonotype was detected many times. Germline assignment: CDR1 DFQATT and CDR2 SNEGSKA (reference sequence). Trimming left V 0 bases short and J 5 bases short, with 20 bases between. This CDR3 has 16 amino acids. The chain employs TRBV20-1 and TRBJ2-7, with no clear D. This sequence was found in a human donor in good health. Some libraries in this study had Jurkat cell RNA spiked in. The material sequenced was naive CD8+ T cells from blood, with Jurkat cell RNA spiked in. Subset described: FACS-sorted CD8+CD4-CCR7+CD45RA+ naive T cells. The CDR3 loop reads CSARDSSGFNIHEQYF. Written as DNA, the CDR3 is TGCAGTGCTAGAGATAGTTCCGGCTTCAATATCCACGAGCAGTACTTC.